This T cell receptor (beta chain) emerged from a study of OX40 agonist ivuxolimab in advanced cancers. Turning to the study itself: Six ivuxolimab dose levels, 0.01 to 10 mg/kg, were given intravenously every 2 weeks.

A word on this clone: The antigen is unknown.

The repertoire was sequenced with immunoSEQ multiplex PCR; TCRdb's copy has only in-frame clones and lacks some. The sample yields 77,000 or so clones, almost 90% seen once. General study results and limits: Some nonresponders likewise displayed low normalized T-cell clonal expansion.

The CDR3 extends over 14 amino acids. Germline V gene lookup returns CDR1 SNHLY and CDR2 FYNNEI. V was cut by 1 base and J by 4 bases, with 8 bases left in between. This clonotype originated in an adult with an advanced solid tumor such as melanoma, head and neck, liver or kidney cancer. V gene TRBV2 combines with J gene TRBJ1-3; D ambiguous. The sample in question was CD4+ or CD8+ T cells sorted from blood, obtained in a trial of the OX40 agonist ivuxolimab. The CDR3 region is CASSEVSSGNTIYF. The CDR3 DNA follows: TGTGCCAGCAGTGAAGTTAGCAGCGGAAACACCATATATTTT.